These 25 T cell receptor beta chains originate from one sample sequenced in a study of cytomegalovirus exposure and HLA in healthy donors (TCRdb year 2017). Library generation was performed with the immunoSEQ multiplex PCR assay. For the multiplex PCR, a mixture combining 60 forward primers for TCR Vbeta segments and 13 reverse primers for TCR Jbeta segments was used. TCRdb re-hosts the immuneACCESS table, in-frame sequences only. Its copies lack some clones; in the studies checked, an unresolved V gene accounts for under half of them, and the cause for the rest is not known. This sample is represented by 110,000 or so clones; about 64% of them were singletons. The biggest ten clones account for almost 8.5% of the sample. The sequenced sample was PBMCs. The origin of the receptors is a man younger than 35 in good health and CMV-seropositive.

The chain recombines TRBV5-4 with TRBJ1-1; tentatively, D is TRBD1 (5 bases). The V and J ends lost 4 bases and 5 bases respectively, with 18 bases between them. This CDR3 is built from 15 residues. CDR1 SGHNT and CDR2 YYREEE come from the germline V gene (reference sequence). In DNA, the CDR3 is TGTGCCAGCAGCCCCATCGTGGGGGGAAGGACTGAAGCTTTCTTT. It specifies CASSPIVGGRTEAFF.

The CDR3 bases are TGTGCCAGCAGCAACGAACCTCAGGGTTTTCCCCTCCACTTT. It specifies CASSNEPQGFPLHF. V usage is TRBV6-5 and J usage is TRBJ1-6; D may be TRBD1 (5 bases). Trimming shortened V by 6 bases and J by 13 bases, and 19 bases separated the two germline ends. Germline values: CDR1 MNHEY, CDR2 SVGAGI. This CDR3 region has 14 residues.

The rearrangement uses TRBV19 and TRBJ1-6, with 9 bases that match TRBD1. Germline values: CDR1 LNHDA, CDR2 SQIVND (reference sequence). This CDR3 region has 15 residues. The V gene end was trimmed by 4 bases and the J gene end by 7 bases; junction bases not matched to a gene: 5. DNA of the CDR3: TGTGCCAGTAGTACCCGGACAGGGGCCAATTCACCCCTCCACTTT. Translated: CASSTRTGANSPLHF.

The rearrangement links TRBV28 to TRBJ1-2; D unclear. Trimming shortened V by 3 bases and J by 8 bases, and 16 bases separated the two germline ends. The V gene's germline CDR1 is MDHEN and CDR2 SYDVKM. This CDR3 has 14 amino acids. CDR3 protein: CASSLGLGTGGYTF. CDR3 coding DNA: TGTGCCAGCAGTTTGGGTTTAGGAACGGGGGGCTACACCTTC.

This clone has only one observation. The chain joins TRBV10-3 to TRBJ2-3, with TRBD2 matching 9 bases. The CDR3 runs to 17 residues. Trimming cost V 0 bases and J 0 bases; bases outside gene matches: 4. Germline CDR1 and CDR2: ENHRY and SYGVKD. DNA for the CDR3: TGTGCCATCAGTGAGTCTTCTAGCGGGGCCAGCACAGATACGCAGTATTTT. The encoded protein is CAISESSSGASTDTQYF.

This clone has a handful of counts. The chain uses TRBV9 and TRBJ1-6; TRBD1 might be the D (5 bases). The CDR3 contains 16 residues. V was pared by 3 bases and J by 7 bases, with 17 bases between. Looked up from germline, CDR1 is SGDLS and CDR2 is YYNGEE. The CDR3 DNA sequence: TGTGCCAGCAGCGCCCAGTCCAGGGTGGAGAATTCACCCCTCCACTTT. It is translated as CASSAQSRVENSPLHF.

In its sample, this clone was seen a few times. CDR3 loop: CAISATSGGTDTQYF. DNA of the CDR3: TGTGCCATCAGTGCAACTAGCGGGGGCACAGATACGCAGTATTTT. The chain recombines TRBV10-3 with TRBJ2-3; TRBD2 matches at 10 bases. CDR3 size: 15 residues. Germline V CDR1 and CDR2: ENHRY, SYGVKD. The V segment lost 4 bases and the J segment 1 base; nucleotides outside the gene matches: 2.

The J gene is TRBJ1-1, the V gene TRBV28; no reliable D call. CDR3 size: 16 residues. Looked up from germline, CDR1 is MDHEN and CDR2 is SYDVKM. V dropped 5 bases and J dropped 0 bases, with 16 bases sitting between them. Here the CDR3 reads CASSPVGGQVNTEAFF. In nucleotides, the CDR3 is TGTGCCAGCAGTCCGGTCGGTGGGCAGGTGAACACTGAAGCTTTCTTT.

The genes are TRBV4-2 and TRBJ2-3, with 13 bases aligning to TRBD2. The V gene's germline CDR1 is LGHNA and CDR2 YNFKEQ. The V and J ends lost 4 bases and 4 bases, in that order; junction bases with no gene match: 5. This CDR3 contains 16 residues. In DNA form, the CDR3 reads TGTGCCAGCAGCCCACTAGCGGGGGGGCCATCAGATACGCAGTATTTT. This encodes CASSPLAGGPSDTQYF.

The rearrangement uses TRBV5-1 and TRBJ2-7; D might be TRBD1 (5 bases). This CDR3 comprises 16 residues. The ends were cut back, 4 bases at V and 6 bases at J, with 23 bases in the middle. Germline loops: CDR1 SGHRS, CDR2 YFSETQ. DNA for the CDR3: TGCGCCAGCAGCACCTACCTTCAGGGCAGCCCTCTCGAGCAGTACTTC. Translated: CASSTYLQGSPLEQYF. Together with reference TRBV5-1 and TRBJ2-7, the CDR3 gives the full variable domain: KAGVTQTPRYLIKTRGQQVTLSCSPISGHRSVSWYQQTPGQGLQFLFEYFSETQRNKGNFPGRFSGRQFSNSRSEMNVSTLELGDSALYLCASSTYLQGSPLEQYFGPGTRLTVT.

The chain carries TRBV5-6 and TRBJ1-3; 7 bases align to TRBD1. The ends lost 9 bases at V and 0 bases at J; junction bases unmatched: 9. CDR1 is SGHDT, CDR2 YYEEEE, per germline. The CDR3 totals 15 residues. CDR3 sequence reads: CATTTGIPSGNTIYF. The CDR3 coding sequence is TGTGCCACCACGACAGGGATTCCCTCTGGAAACACCATATATTTT.

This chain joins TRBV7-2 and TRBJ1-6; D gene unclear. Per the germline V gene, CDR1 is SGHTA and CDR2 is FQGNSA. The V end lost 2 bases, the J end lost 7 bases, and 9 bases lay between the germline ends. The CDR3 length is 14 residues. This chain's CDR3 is CASSLTGFNSPLHF. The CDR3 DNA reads TGTGCCAGCAGCTTAACGGGGTTCAATTCACCCCTCCACTTT.

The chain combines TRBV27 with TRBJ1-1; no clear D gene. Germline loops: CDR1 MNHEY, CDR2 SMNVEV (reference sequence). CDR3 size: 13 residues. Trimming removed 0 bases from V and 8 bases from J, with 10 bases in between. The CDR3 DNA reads TGTGCCAGCAGTTTATCCCCATTGACAGAAGCTTTCTTT. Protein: CASSLSPLTEAFF.

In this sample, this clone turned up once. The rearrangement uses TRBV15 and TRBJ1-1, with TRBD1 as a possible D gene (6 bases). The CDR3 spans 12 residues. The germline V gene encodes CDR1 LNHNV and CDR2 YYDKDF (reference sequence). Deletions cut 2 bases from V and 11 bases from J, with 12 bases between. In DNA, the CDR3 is TGTGCCACCAGCAGATGGGACACTTCGGCTTTCTTT. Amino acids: CATSRWDTSAFF.

In nucleotides, the CDR3 is TGTGCCAGCAGCGAAAAGACAGGGGGAGGAAACACCATATATTTT. This codes for CASSEKTGGGNTIYF. The rearrangement uses TRBV13 and TRBJ1-3, with TRBD1 matching 9 bases. Germline assignment: CDR1 PRHDT and CDR2 FYEKMQ (reference sequence). V shed 5 bases, J shed 4 bases, and the junction held 6 bases outside the gene matches. The CDR3 totals 15 residues.

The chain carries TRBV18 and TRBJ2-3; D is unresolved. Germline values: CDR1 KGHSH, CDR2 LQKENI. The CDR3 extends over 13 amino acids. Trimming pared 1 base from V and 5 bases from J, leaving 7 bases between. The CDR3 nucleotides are TGTGCCAGCTCACCACTGTGGCTAGATACGCAGTATTTT. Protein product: CASSPLWLDTQYF.

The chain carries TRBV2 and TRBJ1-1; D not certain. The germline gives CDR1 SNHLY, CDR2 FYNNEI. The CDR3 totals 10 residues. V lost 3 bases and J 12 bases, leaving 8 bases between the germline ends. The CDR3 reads CASSEPGSFF. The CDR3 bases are TGTGCCAGCAGTGAGCCGGGGTCTTTCTTT.

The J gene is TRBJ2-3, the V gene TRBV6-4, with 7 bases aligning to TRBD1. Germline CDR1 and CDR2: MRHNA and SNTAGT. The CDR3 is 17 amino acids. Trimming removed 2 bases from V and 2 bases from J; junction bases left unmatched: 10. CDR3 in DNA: TGTGCCAGCAGTGACCTCCCGACAGGGCACGACACAGATACGCAGTATTTT. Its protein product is CASSDLPTGHDTDTQYF.

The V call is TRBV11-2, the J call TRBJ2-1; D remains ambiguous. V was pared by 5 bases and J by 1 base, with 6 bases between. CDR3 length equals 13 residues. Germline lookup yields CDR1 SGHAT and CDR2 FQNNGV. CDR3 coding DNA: TGTGCCAGCAGCGTCCATTCCTACAATGAGCAGTTCTTC. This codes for CASSVHSYNEQFF.

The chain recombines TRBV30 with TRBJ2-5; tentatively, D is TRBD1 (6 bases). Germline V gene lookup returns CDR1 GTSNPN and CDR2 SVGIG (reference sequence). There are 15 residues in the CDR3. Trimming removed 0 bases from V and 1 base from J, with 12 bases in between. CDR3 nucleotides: TGTGCCTGGAGTGTCTGGGGGCAACCCCAAGAGACCCAGTACTTC. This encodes CAWSVWGQPQETQYF.

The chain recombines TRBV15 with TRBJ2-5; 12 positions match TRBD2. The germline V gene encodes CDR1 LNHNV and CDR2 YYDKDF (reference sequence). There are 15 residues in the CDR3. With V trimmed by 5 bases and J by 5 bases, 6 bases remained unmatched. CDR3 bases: TGTGCCACCAGCCTAAGGACTAGCGGGGTTGAGACCCAGTACTTC. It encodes CATSLRTSGVETQYF.

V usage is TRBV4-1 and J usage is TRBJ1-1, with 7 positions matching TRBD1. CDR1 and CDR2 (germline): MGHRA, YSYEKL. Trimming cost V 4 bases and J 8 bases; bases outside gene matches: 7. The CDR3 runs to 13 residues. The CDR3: CASSLTGVTEAFF. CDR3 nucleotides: TGCGCCAGCAGCCTTACAGGGGTAACAGAAGCTTTCTTT.

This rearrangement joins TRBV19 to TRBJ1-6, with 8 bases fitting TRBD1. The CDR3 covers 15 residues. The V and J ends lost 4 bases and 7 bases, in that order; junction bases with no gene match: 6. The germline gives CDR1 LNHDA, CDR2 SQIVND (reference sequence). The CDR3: CASSTQGVRNSPLHF. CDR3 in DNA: TGTGCCAGTAGTACACAGGGGGTACGAAATTCACCCCTCCACTTT.

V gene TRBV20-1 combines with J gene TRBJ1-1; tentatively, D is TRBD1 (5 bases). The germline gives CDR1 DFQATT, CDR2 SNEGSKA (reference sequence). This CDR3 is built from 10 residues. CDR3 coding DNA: TGCTCTAGAGCAAGGGGCGAAGCTTTCTTT. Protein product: CSRARGEAFF.

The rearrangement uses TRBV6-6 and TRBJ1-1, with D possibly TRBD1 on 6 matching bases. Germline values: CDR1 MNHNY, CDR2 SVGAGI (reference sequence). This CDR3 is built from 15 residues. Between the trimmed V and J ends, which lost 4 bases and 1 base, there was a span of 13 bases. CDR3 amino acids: CASSSFTGRNTEAFF. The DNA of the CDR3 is TGTGCCAGCAGTTCGTTTACAGGGAGGAACACTGAAGCTTTCTTT.